The TCR beta chain under discussion was sequenced for a study of radiotherapy plus CTLA-4 blockade in lung cancer. General observations from the study: Response was reportedly best predicted by early blood T cell clone dynamics, with interferon-beta. Once radiotherapy plus ipilimumab had been given, TCR clones derived from tumor expanded in blood.

Germline CDR1 KGHSH, CDR2 LQKENI. The V segment lost 3 bases and the J segment 0 bases; nucleotides outside the gene matches: 5. The length of the CDR3 is 16 residues. Some clones are missing from TCRdb's copy, which holds only in-frame ones; the method was immunoSEQ multiplex PCR. The table shows 85,000 to 130,000 clones, with about 85% occurring only once. In the case of this clone: Its cognate antigen is unknown.

The clonotype originates from a human donor with non-small cell lung cancer that progressed on radiotherapy plus ipilimumab. Some clones in this sample may be carry-over from other donors' samples. This specimen consisted of peripheral blood, obtained from a patient treated with radiotherapy plus ipilimumab. This rearrangement joins TRBV18 to TRBJ2-1; 7 bases are shared with TRBD2. The CDR3 loop reads CASSPSGGGSYNEQFF. The CDR3 DNA is TGTGCCAGCTCACCCTCCGGCGGGGGCTCCTACAATGAGCAGTTCTTC.